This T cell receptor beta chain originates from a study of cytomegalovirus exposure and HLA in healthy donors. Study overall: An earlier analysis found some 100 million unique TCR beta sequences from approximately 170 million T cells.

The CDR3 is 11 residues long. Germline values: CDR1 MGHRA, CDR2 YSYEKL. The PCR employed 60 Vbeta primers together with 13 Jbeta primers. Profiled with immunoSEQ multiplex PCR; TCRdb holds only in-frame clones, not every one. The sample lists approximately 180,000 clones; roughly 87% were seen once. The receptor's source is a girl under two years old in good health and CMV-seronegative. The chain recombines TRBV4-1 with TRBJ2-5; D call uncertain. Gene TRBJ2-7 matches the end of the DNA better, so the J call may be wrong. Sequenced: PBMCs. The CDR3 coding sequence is TGCGCCAGCAGCCAACTCTCCGAGCAGTACTTC. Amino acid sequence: CASSQLSEQYF.